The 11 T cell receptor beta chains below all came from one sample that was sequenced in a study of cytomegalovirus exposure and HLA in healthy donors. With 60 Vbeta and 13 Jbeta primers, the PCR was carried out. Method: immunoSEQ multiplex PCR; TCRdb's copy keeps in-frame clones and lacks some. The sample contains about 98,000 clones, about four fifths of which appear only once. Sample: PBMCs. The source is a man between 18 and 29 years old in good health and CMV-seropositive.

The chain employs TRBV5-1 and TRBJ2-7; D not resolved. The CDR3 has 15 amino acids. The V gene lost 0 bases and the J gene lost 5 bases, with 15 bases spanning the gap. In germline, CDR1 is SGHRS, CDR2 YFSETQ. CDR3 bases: TGCGCCAGCAGCTTGGTATCCAGGATTCAAGACGAGCAGTACTTC. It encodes CASSLVSRIQDEQYF.

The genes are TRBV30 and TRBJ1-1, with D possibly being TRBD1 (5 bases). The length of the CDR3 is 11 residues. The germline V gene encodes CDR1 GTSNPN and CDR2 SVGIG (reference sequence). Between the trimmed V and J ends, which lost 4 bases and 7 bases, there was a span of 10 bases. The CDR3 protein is CAWIGGVEAFF. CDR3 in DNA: TGTGCCTGGATTGGAGGGGTTGAAGCTTTCTTT.

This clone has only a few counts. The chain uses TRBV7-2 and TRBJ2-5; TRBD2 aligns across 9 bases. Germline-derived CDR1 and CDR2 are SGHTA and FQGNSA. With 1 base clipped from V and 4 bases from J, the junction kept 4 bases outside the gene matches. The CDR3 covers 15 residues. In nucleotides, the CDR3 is TGTGCCAGCAGCTTAGGCGGGGGGGCCGGAGAGACCCAGTACTTC. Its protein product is CASSLGGGAGETQYF.

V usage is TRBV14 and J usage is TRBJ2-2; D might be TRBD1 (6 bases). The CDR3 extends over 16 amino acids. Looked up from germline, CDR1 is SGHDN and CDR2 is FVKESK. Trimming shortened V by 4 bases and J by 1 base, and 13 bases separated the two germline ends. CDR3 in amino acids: CASSLHWGRNTGELFF. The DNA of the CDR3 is TGTGCCAGCAGCCTGCACTGGGGGCGGAACACCGGGGAGCTGTTTTTT.

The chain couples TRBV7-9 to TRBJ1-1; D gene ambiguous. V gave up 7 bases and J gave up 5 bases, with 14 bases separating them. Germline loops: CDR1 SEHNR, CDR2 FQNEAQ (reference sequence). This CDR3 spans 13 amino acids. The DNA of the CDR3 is TGTGCCAGCACCCCAGGTAGTGGGACTGAAGCTTTCTTT. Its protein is CASTPGSGTEAFF.

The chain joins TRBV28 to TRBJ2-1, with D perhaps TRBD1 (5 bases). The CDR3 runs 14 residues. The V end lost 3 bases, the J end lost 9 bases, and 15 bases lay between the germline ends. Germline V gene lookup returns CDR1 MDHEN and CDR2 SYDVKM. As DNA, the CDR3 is TGTGCCAGCAGTTTTATGCCCAGGGTTGGTGAGCAGTTCTTC. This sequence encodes CASSFMPRVGEQFF.

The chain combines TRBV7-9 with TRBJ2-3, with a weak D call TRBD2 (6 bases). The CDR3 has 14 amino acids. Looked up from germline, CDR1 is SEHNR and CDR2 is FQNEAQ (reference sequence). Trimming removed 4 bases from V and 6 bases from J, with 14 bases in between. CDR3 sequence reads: CASSSVGAGDTQYF. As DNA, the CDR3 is TGTGCCAGCAGCTCTGTCGGGGCGGGGGATACGCAGTATTTT.

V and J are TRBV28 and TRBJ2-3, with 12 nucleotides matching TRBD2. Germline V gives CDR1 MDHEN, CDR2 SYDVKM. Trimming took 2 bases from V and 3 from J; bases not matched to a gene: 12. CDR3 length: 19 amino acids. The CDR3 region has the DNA TGTGCCAGCAGTTTACCCACTAGCGGGGGGCGGCCTCGGACAGATACGCAGTATTTT. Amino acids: CASSLPTSGGRPRTDTQYF.

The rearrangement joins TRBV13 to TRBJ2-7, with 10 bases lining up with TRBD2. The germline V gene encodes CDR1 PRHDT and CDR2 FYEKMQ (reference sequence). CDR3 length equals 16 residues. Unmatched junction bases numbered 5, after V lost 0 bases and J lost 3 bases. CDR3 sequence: CASSLGERGGIYEQYF. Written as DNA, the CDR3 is TGTGCCAGCAGCTTAGGGGAGCGGGGGGGCATCTACGAGCAGTACTTC.

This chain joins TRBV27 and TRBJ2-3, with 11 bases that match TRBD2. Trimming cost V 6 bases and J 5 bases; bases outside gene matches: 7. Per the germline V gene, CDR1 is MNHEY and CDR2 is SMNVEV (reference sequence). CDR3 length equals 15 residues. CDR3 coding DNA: TGTGCCAGCAGCAACTCCGGGACTAGCGGAGATACGCAGTATTTT. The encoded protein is CASSNSGTSGDTQYF.

The DNA of the CDR3 is TGTGCCAGCAGTGAATTAAGCTCGGACAAAGAGACCCAGTACTTC. It is translated as CASSELSSDKETQYF. The genes are TRBV6-1 and TRBJ2-5, with D possibly matching TRBD1 (5 bases). V dropped 2 bases and J dropped 3 bases, with 13 bases sitting between them. Germline V gives CDR1 MNHNS, CDR2 SASEGT. The CDR3 has 15 residues.